The clone carrying this T cell receptor (beta chain) was seen just once. What it binds is unknown. At the time of sampling, donors were nominally healthy, though unrecorded immune exposures were likely. The length of the CDR3 is 16 residues. Germline CDR1 MDHEN, CDR2 SYDVKM. PCR primers comprised 60 Vbeta and 13 Jbeta primers. Repertoires were generated with immunoSEQ multiplex PCR, while TCRdb's copy carries only in-frame clones and drops some. Among 190,000 or so clones listed, approximately 82% were seen once. This entry is derived from a study of cytomegalovirus exposure and HLA in healthy donors. Study results and limitations: Analyzed later, most CMV-associated TCR beta chains appeared HLA-restricted. The study designated roughly 160 TCR beta chains cytomegalovirus-associated.

The sequencing sample was made of PBMCs. The TCR comes from a woman between 50 and 59 years old in good health and CMV-seropositive. The J gene is TRBJ2-5, the V gene TRBV28, with D perhaps TRBD1 (5 bases). The J call could be wrong; TRBJ2-7 is a better fit for the DNA end. The CDR3 sequence is CASSPAWGLDNYEQYF. The CDR3 DNA is TGTGCCAGCAGTCCGGCTTGGGGCCTCGATAACTACGAGCAGTACTTC.